This T cell receptor beta chain was captured in a study of CD4 T cells in relation to SARS-CoV-2 and coronaviruses. Unexposed donor CD4+ T cells date from about 2011-2018, before the COVID-19 pandemic. This CDR3 spans 15 amino acids. With 6 bases removed from V and 7 bases from J, the gap between germline ends came to 19 bases. Germline V CDR1 and CDR2: MDHEN, SYDVKM. Study-wide results and caveats: Memory recall responses, not primary responses primed in culture, are what the assay detects. Crossreactive clones expanded significantly less to SARS-CoV-2 than monoreactive clones. The cross-reactivity analysis covered only spike protein, not other viral proteins. Samples before the pandemic and after infection were not matched within any donor.

As regards this clone: The antigen is undetermined.

Assay used: immunoSEQ multiplex PCR; TCRdb lists only in-frame clones, some missing. The data contain around 56,000 clones, roughly 89% of them singletons. This TCR came from a human donor in good health. V and J are TRBV28 and TRBJ2-1; D tentatively reads TRBD1 or TRBD2 (5 bases each). The sequencing input was memory CD4+ T cells from PBMCs. CDR3 in amino acids: CASSPPLGQRNEQFF. CDR3 DNA sequence: TGTGCCAGCAGCCCCCCCCTGGGGCAGCGGAATGAGCAGTTCTTC. The full variable domain, its missing parts supplied by reference TRBV28 and TRBJ2-1, is DVKVTQSSRYLVKRTGEKVFLECVQDMDHENMFWYRQDPGLGLRLIYFSYDVKMKEKGDIPEGYSVSREKKERFSLILESASTNQTSMYLCASSPPLGQRNEQFFGPGTRLTVL.